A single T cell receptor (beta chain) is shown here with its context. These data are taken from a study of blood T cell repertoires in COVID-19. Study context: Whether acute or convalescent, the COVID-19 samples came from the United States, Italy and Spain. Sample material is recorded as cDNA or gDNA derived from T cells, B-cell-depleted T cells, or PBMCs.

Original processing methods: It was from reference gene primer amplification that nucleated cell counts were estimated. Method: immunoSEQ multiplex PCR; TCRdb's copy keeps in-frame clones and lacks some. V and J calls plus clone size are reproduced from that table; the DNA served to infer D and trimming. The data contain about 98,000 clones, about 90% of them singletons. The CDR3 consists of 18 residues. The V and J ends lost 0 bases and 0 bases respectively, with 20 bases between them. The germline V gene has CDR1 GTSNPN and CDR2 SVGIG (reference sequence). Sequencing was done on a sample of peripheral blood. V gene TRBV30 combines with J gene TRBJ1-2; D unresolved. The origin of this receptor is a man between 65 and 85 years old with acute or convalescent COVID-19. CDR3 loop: CAWSVLGRGNRPNYGYTF. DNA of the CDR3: TGTGCCTGGAGTGTACTGGGTCGGGGAAATCGACCTAACTATGGCTACACCTTC.